Detailed here is one T cell receptor (beta chain). These data belong to a study of OX40 agonist ivuxolimab in advanced cancers. The data were produced by immunoSEQ multiplex PCR, yet TCRdb's version contains in-frame clones alone and is incomplete. The data contain some 21,000 clones, approximately 86% of them singletons. V was shortened by 0 bases and J by 1 base, with 14 bases between the two germline ends. Germline CDR1 reads SGHRS; CDR2 reads YFSETQ. CDR3 size: 18 residues. This TCR derives from an adult with an advanced solid tumor such as melanoma, head and neck, liver or kidney cancer. The chain carries TRBV5-1 and TRBJ2-6; D not resolved. Sequenced material: CD4+ or CD8+ T cells sorted from blood, taken in a trial of the OX40 agonist ivuxolimab. The DNA of the CDR3 is TGCGCCAGCAGCTTGGCCTTTATCGGGTTGTCTGGGGCCAACGTCCTGACTTTC. It codes for CASSLAFIGLSGANVLTF. The variable domain in full, with the rest retrieved from reference TRBV5-1 and TRBJ2-6, is KAGVTQTPRYLIKTRGQQVTLSCSPISGHRSVSWYQQTPGQGLQFLFEYFSETQRNKGNFPGRFSGRQFSNSRSEMNVSTLELGDSALYLCASSLAFIGLSGANVLTFGAGSRLTVL.